Listed below are T cell receptor beta chains from one sample, sequenced in a study of molecular identifiers for immune sequencing clone quantification. TCRdb re-called the PCR reads through MiXCR, storing one row per CDR3 protein. Found here are 75,000 to 95,000 distinct CDR3 sequences, approximately 23% of them singletons; the top ten hold 0.78%. Material for sequencing was naive CD8+ T cells from blood, with Jurkat cell RNA spiked in. The receptor set was obtained from a human donor in good health. Some libraries in this study had Jurkat cell RNA spiked in. CDR3s include the opening cysteine and the closing phenylalanine or tryptophan. A D gene is named only where the DNA matches it firmly. A row's size may be missing; if present it is once, few, many or a size class.

clone size	D gene	J gene	V gene	CDR3 protein	CDR3 DNA
-	-	TRBJ2-2	TRBV5-8	CASSSIRVRTGELFF	TGTGCCAGCAGCTCGATAAGGGTTCGGACCGGGGAGCTGTTTTTT
few	-	TRBJ2-3	TRBV5-6	CASSLGQGFMADTQYF	TGTGCCAGCAGCTTGGGGCAGGGGTTCATGGCAGATACGCAGTATTTT
many	-	TRBJ2-3	TRBV4-3	CASSQERMNTDTQYF	TGCGCCAGCAGCCAAGAGAGGATGAACACAGATACGCAGTATTTT
many	-	TRBJ2-7	TRBV27	CASSLSRSHEQYF	TGTGCCAGCAGTTTATCTAGGTCCCACGAGCAGTACTTC
few	-	TRBJ1-1	TRBV4-3	CASSQWGLGGSNTEAFF	TGCGCCAGCAGCCAATGGGGGCTTGGGGGTTCGAACACTGAAGCTTTCTTT
-	-	TRBJ1-1	TRBV13	CASSFGQVGTEAFF	TGTGCCAGCAGCTTCGGGCAGGTTGGCACTGAAGCTTTCTTT
many	-	TRBJ2-7	TRBV14	CASSQVAGFTYEQYF	TGTGCCAGCAGCCAAGTAGCCGGCTTCACCTACGAGCAGTACTTC
-	-	TRBJ2-3	TRBV4-3	CASSQYDGHTDTQYF	TGCGCCAGCAGCCAATACGACGGACACACAGATACGCAGTATTTT
many	-	TRBJ2-7	TRBV6-2/TRBV6-3	CASSRDMTYEQYF	TGTGCCAGCAGTCGGGACATGACCTACGAGCAGTACTTC
few	TRBD2	TRBJ2-5	TRBV5-1	CASSSDRYMTSGPSSLQETQYF	TGCGCCAGCAGCTCTGACCGTTACATGACTAGCGGGCCGTCCAGCCTCCAAGAGACCCAGTACTTC
many	-	TRBJ1-1	TRBV9	CASSLGAEGTEAFF	TGTGCCAGCAGCCTCGGAGCCGAGGGGACTGAAGCTTTCTTT
-	TRBD1	TRBJ2-7	TRBV27	CASSLLTGPSSYEQYF	TGTGCCAGCAGTCTCCTGACAGGGCCCAGCTCCTACGAGCAGTACTTC
-	-	TRBJ2-7	TRBV19	CASSITTEYEQYF	TGTGCCAGTAGTATAACGACCGAGTACGAGCAGTACTTC
-	TRBD1	TRBJ2-7	TRBV3-1	CASSQATVDTGTATYEQYF	TGTGCCAGCAGCCAAGCGACGGTAGACACCGGGACAGCAACCTACGAGCAGTACTTC
many	-	TRBJ2-7	TRBV5-1	CASSPGSEWSYEQYF	TGCGCCAGCAGCCCAGGTTCAGAGTGGTCCTACGAGCAGTACTTC
-	TRBD2	TRBJ2-1	TRBV11-2	CASTASGASSYNEQFF	TGTGCCAGCACCGCTAGCGGGGCCAGCTCCTACAATGAGCAGTTCTTC
many	TRBD2	TRBJ2-3	TRBV5-1	CASSGTSGVDTQYF	TGCGCCAGCAGCGGGACTAGCGGAGTAGATACGCAGTATTTT
-	TRBD2	TRBJ2-1	TRBV7-3	CASSLGSSGSHEQFF	TGTGCCAGCAGCTTAGGGTCTAGCGGGAGTCATGAGCAGTTCTTC
-	-	TRBJ2-7	TRBV5-6	CASSIVARSYEQYF	TGTGCCAGCAGCATCGTGGCCCGCTCCTACGAGCAGTACTTC
many	-	TRBJ2-7	TRBV29-1	CSVYKLTGTYEQYF	TGCAGCGTTTACAAGCTAACAGGGACCTACGAGCAGTACTTC
many	-	TRBJ2-3	TRBV20-1	CSARWALGLTTDTQYF	TGCAGTGCAAGATGGGCCCTTGGGCTGACCACAGATACGCAGTATTTT
few	TRBD1	TRBJ1-5	TRBV30	CAWSVREGDRPQHF	TGTGCCTGGAGTGTACGGGAGGGGGACAGGCCCCAGCATTTT
-	TRBD1	TRBJ1-1	TRBV30	CAWGQDVNTEAFF	TGTGCCTGGGGACAGGATGTGAACACTGAAGCTTTCTTT
-	-	TRBJ1-1	TRBV27	CASSLSGGFTEAFF	TGTGCCAGCAGTTTATCCGGGGGTTTCACTGAAGCTTTCTTT
-	-	TRBJ2-2	TRBV20-1	CSARHREAPNTGELFF	TGCAGTGCTAGGCATCGGGAAGCCCCGAACACCGGGGAGCTGTTTTTT
many	TRBD2	TRBJ2-5	TRBV10-3	CAISESVGGEKETQYF	TGTGCCATCAGTGAGTCGGTGGGAGGGGAGAAGGAGACCCAGTACTTC
-	-	TRBJ1-2	TRBV7-9	CASSARTGIDGYTF	TGTGCCAGCAGCGCCCGGACGGGTATCGATGGCTACACCTTC
-	-	TRBJ2-7	TRBV13	CASSWGTHNYEQYF	TGTGCCAGCAGCTGGGGGACCCATAACTACGAGCAGTACTTC
-	-	TRBJ1-1	TRBV27	CASSIPGGEAFF	TGTGCCAGCAGTATACCGGGCGGAGAAGCTTTCTTT
few	TRBD2	TRBJ2-7	TRBV6-5	CASIPLAGRTYEQYF	TGTGCCAGCATCCCTCTAGCGGGCAGGACCTACGAGCAGTACTTC
many	-	TRBJ1-5	TRBV27	CASSGRGAQPQHF	TGTGCCAGCAGTGGCCGAGGGGCACAGCCCCAGCATTTT
many	-	TRBJ2-7	TRBV7-9	CASSLGGYGQYF	TGTGCCAGCAGCCTAGGGGGGTACGGGCAGTACTTC
-	-	TRBJ1-1	TRBV6-2/TRBV6-3	CASSYSGGSAEAFF	TGTGCCAGCAGTTACTCGGGGGGAAGCGCTGAAGCTTTCTTT
-	-	TRBJ1-2	TRBV6-6	CASSYSSEHPRLNYGYTF	TGTGCCAGCAGTTACTCGTCAGAGCACCCAAGACTTAACTATGGCTACACCTTC
-	-	TRBJ1-6	TRBV27	CASSFEPLGSPLHF	TGTGCCAGCAGCTTTGAACCGCTAGGTTCACCCCTCCACTTT
many	TRBD2	TRBJ2-7	TRBV29-1	CSAETGLAGPGGDYEQYF	TGCAGCGCCGAGACAGGACTAGCGGGACCCGGGGGTGATTACGAGCAGTACTTC
many	-	TRBJ1-1	TRBV9	CASSVGQHLNTEAFF	TGTGCCAGCAGCGTAGGGCAACACTTGAACACTGAAGCTTTCTTT
many	TRBD1	TRBJ2-7	TRBV7-9	CASSARTGVYEQYF	TGTGCCAGCAGCGCCCGGACAGGGGTCTACGAGCAGTACTTC
few	-	TRBJ2-3	TRBV9	CASSGEGRGLDTQYF	TGTGCCAGCAGCGGCGAGGGACGAGGCCTAGATACGCAGTATTTT